The subject of this entry is one T cell receptor beta chain. Its antigen remains unknown. Vbeta (60) and Jbeta (13) primers were used in the PCR. Using immunoSEQ multiplex PCR, the repertoire was profiled, and TCRdb retains in-frame clones only, with some absent. In the table there are about 200,000 clones, about 80% of which are singletons. Looked up from germline, CDR1 is SGHRS and CDR2 is YFSETQ. The length of the CDR3 is 16 residues. Trimming at V came to 4 bases and at J to 1 base, leaving 9 bases not matched to a gene. The source of the sample is a study of cytomegalovirus exposure and HLA in healthy donors. Findings and limits, study-wide: Most TCR sequences were seen very rarely across donors, but some public TCRs occurred in many.

The chain joins TRBV5-1 to TRBJ2-7; 9 positions agree with TRBD2. Sequenced sample: PBMCs. This clonotype was sampled from a woman aged 25-40 years in good health and CMV-seronegative. The CDR3 region is CASSIEPSGRSYEQYF. As DNA, the CDR3 is TGCGCCAGCAGCATCGAACCCAGCGGGAGGTCCTACGAGCAGTACTTC. The full variable domain, with the rest looked up from reference TRBV5-1 and TRBJ2-7, is KAGVTQTPRYLIKTRGQQVTLSCSPISGHRSVSWYQQTPGQGLQFLFEYFSETQRNKGNFPGRFSGRQFSNSRSEMNVSTLELGDSALYLCASSIEPSGRSYEQYFGPGTRLTVT.